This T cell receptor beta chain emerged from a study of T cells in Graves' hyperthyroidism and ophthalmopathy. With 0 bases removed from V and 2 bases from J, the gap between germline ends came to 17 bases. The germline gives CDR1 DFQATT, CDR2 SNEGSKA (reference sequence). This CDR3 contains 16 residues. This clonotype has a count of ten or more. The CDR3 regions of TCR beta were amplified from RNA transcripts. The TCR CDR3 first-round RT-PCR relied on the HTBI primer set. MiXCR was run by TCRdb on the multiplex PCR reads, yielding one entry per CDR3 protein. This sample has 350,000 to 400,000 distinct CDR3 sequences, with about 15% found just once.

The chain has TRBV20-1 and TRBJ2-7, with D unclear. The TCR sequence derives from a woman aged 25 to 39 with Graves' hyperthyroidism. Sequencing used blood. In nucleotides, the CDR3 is TGCAGTGCTAGAGATCCCCGAAGCCCCACTACCTACGAGCAGTACTTC. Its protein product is CSARDPRSPTTYEQYF.